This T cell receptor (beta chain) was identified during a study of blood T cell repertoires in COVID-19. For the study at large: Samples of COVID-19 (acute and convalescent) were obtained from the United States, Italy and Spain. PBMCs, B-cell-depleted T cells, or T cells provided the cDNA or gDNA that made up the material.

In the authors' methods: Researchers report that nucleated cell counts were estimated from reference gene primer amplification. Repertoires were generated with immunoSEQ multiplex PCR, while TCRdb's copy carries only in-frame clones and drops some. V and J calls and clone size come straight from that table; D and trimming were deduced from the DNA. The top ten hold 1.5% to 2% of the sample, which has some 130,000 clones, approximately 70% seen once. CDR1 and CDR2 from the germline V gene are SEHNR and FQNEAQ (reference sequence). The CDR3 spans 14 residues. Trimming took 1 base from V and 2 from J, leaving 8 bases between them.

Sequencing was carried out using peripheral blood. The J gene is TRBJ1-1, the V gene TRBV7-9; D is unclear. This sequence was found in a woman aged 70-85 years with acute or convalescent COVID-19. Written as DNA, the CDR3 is TGTGCCAGCAGCTTAGGTTTCCAAAACACTGAAGCTTTCTTT. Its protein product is CASSLGFQNTEAFF.